This TCR beta chain was captured by sequencing in a study of chronic HIV infection and antiretroviral therapy. Using its own MiXCR run on the 5' RACE reads, TCRdb lists one record per CDR3 protein. Of about 31,000 distinct CDR3 sequences detected, 7% to 10% appear once; the ten largest clones hold about 2.4%. The trim removed 5 bases at V and 1 base at J, leaving 8 bases unmatched. Germline V gene data show CDR1 as SEHNR and CDR2 as FQNEAQ (reference sequence). The CDR3 consists of 16 residues. This chain uses TRBV7-9 with TRBJ2-4; 7 bases are a match to TRBD1. The clonotype originates from an adult who had HIV and had not received antiretroviral therapy, or was an uninfected healthy control (not recorded which). The sequencing input was peripheral blood. This CDR3 is CASSPQGVFAKNIQYF. The CDR3 nucleotides read TGTGCCAGCAGCCCCCAGGGGGTGTTCGCCAAAAACATTCAGTACTTC.